Sequencing of this T cell receptor beta chain was carried out in a study of T cell responses to AZD1222 COVID-19 vaccine (dated by TCRdb to the early 2020s). The study in broad terms: Because spike-specific TCR depth and breadth did not differ between the two schedules, AZD1222 recipients who got a second dose at roughly 4 weeks were pooled with those who got a second dose at roughly 12 weeks. A total of approximately 250 trial participants underwent TCR sequencing, of whom nearly 210 had received two doses of AZD1222 and about 25 had received two doses of the MenACWY control vaccine. Trial participants were enrolled by age into 18-55, 56-69 and 70-plus year subgroups, with around 140, 26 and 57 TCR-sequenced participants respectively. Here is what the overall study found, with its caveats: Because no day 14 peak-response samples were available, repertoires were characterized only after the peak T cell response. Vaccine-associated CD4 TCRs spanned the whole spike protein, with dominant responses in regions 160-218 and 743-854. Conclusions about previously exposed vaccinees were limited because only six or seven AZD1222 recipients were SARS-CoV-2 seropositive at baseline. Participants were mostly white British and included more females than males, and it was suggested by the authors that clonal diversity may have been underestimated. Reportedly, close to half of the unique spike-specific TCRs recognized epitopes lying outside the regions that are mutated in the B.1.351 and B.1.1.7 variants. In the small 56-69-year group, the increase in depth fell short of significance, most likely because of low power. After two AZD1222 doses, spike-specific TCR breadth and depth were significantly higher than at day 0 and than in MenACWY recipients.

Remarks on this clone: Its target antigen remains unknown. Base qualities were left out, and no much larger clone turns up one base away.

The CDR3 regions of human TCRbeta chains were subjected to immunosequencing. In the paper's pipeline: TCRs in the repertoires were compared against a reference library of SARS-CoV-2-specific TCRs that had been generated with the MIRA antigen-specificity platform. Breadth was defined as the fraction of unique TCRs that were SARS-CoV-2-associated, and depth was defined as the fraction of total T cells that were SARS-CoV-2-associated. Each spike-specific TCR was assigned to its reactive spike region and to a CD4 or CD8 class using the MIRA data. Log10-transformed breadth and depth values were compared by one-way ANOVA with Sidak's multiple comparisons tests. Here the immuneACCESS table is served through TCRdb, limited to in-frame sequences with V and J called. Missing clones are a known gap in these copies; in checked studies unresolved V genes cover under half, and the rest lacks a known reason. That table furnishes V, J and clone size, whereas the DNA furnished D and trimming. The sample yields 100,000 to 120,000 clones; just under 95% were counted once. The top ten constitute roughly 7.8% of the sample.

The cysteine opens and the phenylalanine closes a CDR3 of 15 amino acids. Kept here is only the CDR3 DNA, which spans 45 bases and is read in frame from base 1. CDR1 is given as MDHEN and CDR2 as SYDVKM, both from the germline V gene. Cut back by 4 bases and 3 bases, the V and J ends lie 15 bases apart. In the paper's terms, the time point label means: baseline before first vaccination. Samples from vaccinated people were obtained from the UK trials COV001 and COV002, which included a single-blind randomized controlled phase 2/3 trial of AZD1222 (ChAdOx1 nCoV-19) in healthy adults. Trial participant PBMC samples were collected at day 0 and day 28 after the second dose for TCRbeta chain sequencing.

The chain uses TRBV28 and TRBJ1-2, and TRBD1 may be the D gene, going by 6 matching bases. Sequencing was performed on peripheral blood, taken on day 0 of AZD1222 vaccination. This TCR derives from an adult in good health. The DNA reads TGTGCCAGCAGTTACAAACAGGGTCTTGACTATGGCTACACCTTC. It is translated as CASSYKQGLDYGYTF.